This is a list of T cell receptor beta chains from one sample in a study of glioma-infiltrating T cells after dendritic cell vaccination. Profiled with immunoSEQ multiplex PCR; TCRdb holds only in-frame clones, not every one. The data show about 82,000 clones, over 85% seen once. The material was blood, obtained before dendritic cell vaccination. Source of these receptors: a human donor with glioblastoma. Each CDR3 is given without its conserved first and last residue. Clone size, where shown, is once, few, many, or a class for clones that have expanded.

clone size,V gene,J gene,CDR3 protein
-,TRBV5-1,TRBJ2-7,ASSLVPGSRGEQY
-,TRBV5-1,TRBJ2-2,ASSRDSAGELF
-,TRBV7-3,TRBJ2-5,ASSQTGAETQY
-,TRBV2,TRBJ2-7,ASSEGGQGFDEQY
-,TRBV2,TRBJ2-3,ASTSGSDTQY
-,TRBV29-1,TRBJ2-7,SVEGTGGAEQY
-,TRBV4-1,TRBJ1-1,ASRRTGLPPENTEAF
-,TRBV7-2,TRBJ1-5,ASSLEPGGYQPQH
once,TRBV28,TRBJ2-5,ASRRGIQETQY
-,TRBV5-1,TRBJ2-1,ASSLRTSGLHEQF
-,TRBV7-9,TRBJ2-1,ASSPRLVDEQF
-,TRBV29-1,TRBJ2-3,SVAGPDTQY
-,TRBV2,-,ASSRGYEQY
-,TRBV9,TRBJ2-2,ASTSGAGAGELF
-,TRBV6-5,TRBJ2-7,ASSSRGQGAGEQY
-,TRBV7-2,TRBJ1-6,ASGGRVNSPLH
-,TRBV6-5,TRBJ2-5,ASRALAGGRETQY
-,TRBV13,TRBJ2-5,ASSFGGLQETQY
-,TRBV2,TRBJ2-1,ASRTAGLNEQF
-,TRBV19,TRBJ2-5,ASSLGTGGAETQY